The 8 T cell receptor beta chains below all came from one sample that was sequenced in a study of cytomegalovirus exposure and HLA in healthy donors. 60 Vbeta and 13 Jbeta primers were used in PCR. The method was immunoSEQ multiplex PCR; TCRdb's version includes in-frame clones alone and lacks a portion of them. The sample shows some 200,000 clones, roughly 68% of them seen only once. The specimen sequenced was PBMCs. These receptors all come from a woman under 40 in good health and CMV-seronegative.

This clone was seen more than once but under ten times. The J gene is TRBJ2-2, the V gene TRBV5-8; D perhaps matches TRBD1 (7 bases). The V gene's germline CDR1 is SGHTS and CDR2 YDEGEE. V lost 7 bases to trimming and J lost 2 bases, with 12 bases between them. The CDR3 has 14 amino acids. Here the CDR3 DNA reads TGTGCCAGCCGGGGGACAGAAAACACCGGGGAGCTGTTTTTT. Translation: CASRGTENTGELFF.

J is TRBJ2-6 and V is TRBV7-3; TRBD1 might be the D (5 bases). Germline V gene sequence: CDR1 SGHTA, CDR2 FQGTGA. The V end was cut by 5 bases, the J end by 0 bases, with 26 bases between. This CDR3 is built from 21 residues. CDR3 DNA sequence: TGTGCCAGCAGCCCCAGGACCCTGGGCAGGGCACCGCCCTCTGGGGCCAACGTCCTGACTTTC. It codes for CASSPRTLGRAPPSGANVLTF. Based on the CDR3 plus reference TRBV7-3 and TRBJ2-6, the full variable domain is GAGVSQTPSNKVTEKGKYVELRCDPISGHTALYWYRQSLGQGPEFLIYFQGTGAADDSGLPNDRFFAVRPEGSVSTLKIQRTERGDSAVYLCASSPRTLGRAPPSGANVLTFGAGSRLTVL.

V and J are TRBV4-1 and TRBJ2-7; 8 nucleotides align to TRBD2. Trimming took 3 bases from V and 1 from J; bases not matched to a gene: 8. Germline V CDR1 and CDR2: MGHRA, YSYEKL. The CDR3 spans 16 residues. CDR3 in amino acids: CASSQTTGGPSYEQYF. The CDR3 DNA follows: TGCGCCAGCAGCCAGACGACGGGGGGGCCTTCCTACGAGCAGTACTTC.

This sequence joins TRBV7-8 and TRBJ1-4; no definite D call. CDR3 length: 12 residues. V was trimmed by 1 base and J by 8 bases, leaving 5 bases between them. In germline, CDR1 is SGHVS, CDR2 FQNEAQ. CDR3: CASSLGLEKLFF. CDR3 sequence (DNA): TGTGCCAGCAGCTTAGGTCTGGAAAAACTGTTTTTT.

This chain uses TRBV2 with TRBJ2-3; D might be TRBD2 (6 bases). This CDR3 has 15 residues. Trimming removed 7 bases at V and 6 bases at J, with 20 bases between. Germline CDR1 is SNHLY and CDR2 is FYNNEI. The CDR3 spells CASTTGLARLDTQYF. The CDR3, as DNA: TGTGCCAGCACCACGGGGCTAGCGCGGCTGGATACGCAGTATTTT.

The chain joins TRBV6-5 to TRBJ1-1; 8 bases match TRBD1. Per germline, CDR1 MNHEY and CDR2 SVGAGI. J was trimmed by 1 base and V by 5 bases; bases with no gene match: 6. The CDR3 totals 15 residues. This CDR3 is CASSRTGTGNTEAFF. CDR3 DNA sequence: TGTGCCAGCAGTAGAACCGGGACAGGGAACACTGAAGCTTTCTTT.

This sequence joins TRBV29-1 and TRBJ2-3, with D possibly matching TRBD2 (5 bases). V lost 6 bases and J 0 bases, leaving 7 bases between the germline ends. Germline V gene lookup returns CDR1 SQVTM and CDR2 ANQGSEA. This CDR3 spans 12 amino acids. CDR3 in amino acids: CSVRTSTDTQYF. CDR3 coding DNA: TGCAGCGTACGGACTAGCACAGATACGCAGTATTTT.

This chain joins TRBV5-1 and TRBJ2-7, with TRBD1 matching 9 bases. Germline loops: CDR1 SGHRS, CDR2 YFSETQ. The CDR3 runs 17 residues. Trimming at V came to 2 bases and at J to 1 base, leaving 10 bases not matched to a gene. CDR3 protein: CASSFPGTGTLSYEQYF. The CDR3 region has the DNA TGCGCCAGCAGCTTCCCCGGGACAGGGACTCTTTCCTACGAGCAGTACTTC.